The rows below give T cell receptor beta chains drawn from one sample of a study of regulatory T cells in long-lasting Graves disease. In TCRdb, the multiplex PCR reads were re-called with MiXCR into one record per CDR3 protein. This sample has under 500,000 distinct CDR3 sequences, with about 20% found just once. The sequencing here drew on peripheral blood mononuclear cells (PBMCs), taken when the disease was refractory, from a patient treated with antithyroid drugs. The source is a female donor with Graves disease. The CDR3 runs from the conserved cysteine through the conserved F or W. The D gene is left open where the match is weak. Expanded clones are given a class, and other clones once, few, many or no size at all.

V: TRBV19
D: NA
J: TRBJ2-7
size: NA
DNA: TGTGCCAGTAGTAAGATCGGCCTCTCCTACGAGCAGTACTTC
CDR3: CASSKIGLSYEQYF

V: TRBV19
D: NA
J: TRBJ1-1
size: many
DNA: TGTGCCAGTAGTATTGGCCTGAGCGCAACCGGGGCTTTCTTT
CDR3: CASSIGLSATGAFF

V: TRBV6-5
D: NA
J: TRBJ2-5
size: many
DNA: TGTGCCAGCAGTTCCACAGGGCGGGGAGAGACCCAGTACTTC
CDR3: CASSSTGRGETQYF

V: TRBV7-2
D: NA
J: TRBJ1-5
size: NA
DNA: TGTGCCAGCAGCTTAGCAGGGATTAGCAATCAGCCCCAGCATTTT
CDR3: CASSLAGISNQPQHF

V: TRBV5-1
D: NA
J: TRBJ2-7
size: NA
DNA: TGCGCCAGCAGCCTTGCAGGCGCAGGGAGCGAGCAGTACTTC
CDR3: CASSLAGAGSEQYF

V: TRBV28
D: NA
J: TRBJ2-6
size: few
DNA: TGTGCCAGCAGTTTTTTCGGTTCTGGGGCCAACGTCCTGACTTTC
CDR3: CASSFFGSGANVLTF

V: TRBV6-5
D: TRBD1
J: TRBJ1-6
size: NA
DNA: TGTGCCAGCAGTTACTCGAGTCCAGGGGGATCACCCCTCCACTTT
CDR3: CASSYSSPGGSPLHF

V: TRBV29-1
D: NA
J: TRBJ1-2
size: NA
DNA: TGCAGCGTTGAGGAGCAGGGAAGCATCTATGGCTACACCTTC
CDR3: CSVEEQGSIYGYTF

V: TRBV20-1
D: NA
J: TRBJ1-4
size: few
DNA: TGCAGTGCTATTAGGACGGAGGGGAATGAAAAACTGTTTTTT
CDR3: CSAIRTEGNEKLFF

V: TRBV29-1
D: NA
J: TRBJ1-5
size: many
DNA: TGCAGCGTTGTCGGCGGGGCCAATCAGCCCCAGCATTTT
CDR3: CSVVGGANQPQHF

V: TRBV15
D: NA
J: TRBJ2-1
size: NA
DNA: TGTGCCACCAGCAGAGTCGGGAATGATGAGCAGTTCTTC
CDR3: CATSRVGNDEQFF

V: TRBV6-2/TRBV6-3
D: NA
J: TRBJ2-7
size: few
DNA: TGTGCCAGCAGTGCCTCCCCGGGGGTAAACTACGAGCAGTACTTC
CDR3: CASSASPGVNYEQYF

V: TRBV6-1
D: NA
J: TRBJ1-5
size: many
DNA: TGTGCCAGTAAAGGGGTTCGGGGAAATCAGCCCCAGCATTTT
CDR3: CASKGVRGNQPQHF

V: TRBV6-9
D: NA
J: TRBJ1-3
size: few
DNA: TGTGCCAGCAGTTACGGGGAACTGACGTCTGGAAACACCATATATTTT
CDR3: CASSYGELTSGNTIYF

V: TRBV30
D: NA
J: TRBJ1-1
size: many
DNA: TGTGCCTGGTCCGGGATAAACACTGAAGCTTTCTTT
CDR3: CAWSGINTEAFF

V: TRBV12-3/TRBV12-4
D: NA
J: TRBJ1-1
size: many
DNA: TGTGCCAGCACTCTGGAAGTCTCCAGGGATGAAGCTTTCTTT
CDR3: CASTLEVSRDEAFF

V: TRBV19
D: NA
J: TRBJ2-7
size: few
DNA: TGTGCCAGTAGTATAGCCGGGTCCTCCTACGAGCAGTACTTC
CDR3: CASSIAGSSYEQYF

V: TRBV4-1
D: NA
J: TRBJ2-7
size: NA
DNA: TGCGCCAGCAGCCAAGATAAGCCAGTCTACGAGCAGTACTTC
CDR3: CASSQDKPVYEQYF

V: TRBV5-5
D: TRBD2
J: TRBJ2-1
size: NA
DNA: TGTGCCAGCAGCTTTAGACTAGCCCTCTTGGAGGAGCAGTTCTTC
CDR3: CASSFRLALLEEQFF

V: TRBV11-3
D: TRBD1
J: TRBJ2-4
size: NA
DNA: TGTGCCAGCAGCTCGACAGGGGGAGGAAACATTCAGTACTTC
CDR3: CASSSTGGGNIQYF

V: TRBV6-1
D: TRBD2
J: TRBJ2-2
size: many
DNA: TGTGCCAGCAGCCCGCGAGCGGGAGGGACCGGGGAGCTGTTTTTT
CDR3: CASSPRAGGTGELFF

V: TRBV28
D: NA
J: TRBJ2-3
size: few
DNA: TGTGCCAGCAGTACTTGGGATCCTAGCACAGATACGCAGTATTTT
CDR3: CASSTWDPSTDTQYF

V: TRBV28
D: NA
J: TRBJ1-1
size: many
DNA: TGTGCCAGCAATGGGGAAGGTGGCGAAGCTTTCTTT
CDR3: CASNGEGGEAFF